Included here is one TCR beta chain sequence, with context. The data were produced by immunoSEQ multiplex PCR, yet TCRdb's version contains in-frame clones alone and is incomplete. The repertoire consists of about 92,000 clones, with 80% to 90% occurring once and the leading ten covering 7% to 9%. The sample belongs to a study of a mutant IDH1 vaccine in newly diagnosed glioma. The wider study: There were about 60% males and around 38% females among treated patients, whose mean age was approximately 40 years. Before enrollment, patients got radiotherapy alone, temozolomide alone, or mostly the combination.

V dropped 4 bases and J dropped 1 base, with 14 bases sitting between them. The germline CDR1 and CDR2 sequences are SGHVS and FQNEAQ. The CDR3 sequence is 16 residues long. Stated time point: baseline, week 1 (first vaccination visit). Treatment defined: pre-vaccination baseline after standard-of-care therapy. The donors had new WHO grade 3 or 4 astrocytomas; these were IDH1-mutant and ATRX-lost. Here the sequenced sample was PBMCs, taken from a glioma patient treated with radiotherapy, temozolomide or both. V and J are TRBV7-8 and TRBJ1-5; D unresolved. This sequence originates from a woman aged 50 to 60 with glioma. The CDR3 DNA reads TGTGCCAGCAGCTCCGTCCATACCAGGAGCAATCAGCCCCAGCATTTT. This translates into CASSSVHTRSNQPQHF.